Listed here are 5 T cell receptor beta chains from one sample, sequenced in a study of blood T cell repertoires in COVID-19. Only in-frame clones appear in the TCRdb table, and some are missing; sequencing was by immunoSEQ multiplex PCR. The sample yields some 150,000 clones, 60% to 80% seen once. Sequenced material: PBMCs or T cells enriched from blood (not recorded which). The receptors shown here come from a woman aged 45 to 65 who had recovered from COVID-19.

The rearrangement joins TRBV4-1 to TRBJ1-2; 8 bases are shared with TRBD1. The ends lost 0 bases at V and 4 bases at J; junction bases unmatched: 7. CDR1 is MGHRA, CDR2 YSYEKL, per germline. This CDR3 contains 16 residues. This CDR3 reads CASSQDSTGGLYGYTF. CDR3 DNA sequence: TGCGCCAGCAGCCAAGATAGCACAGGGGGGCTCTATGGCTACACCTTC.

Of note for this clone: The sample holds other DNA sequences that translate to the same CDR3. The gene calls are TRBV11-2 and TRBJ1-6, with TRBD1 matching over 9 bases. The CDR3 spans 14 residues. Per the germline V gene, CDR1 is SGHAT and CDR2 is FQNNGV. The V and J ends lost 6 bases and 9 bases, in that order; junction bases with no gene match: 6. The CDR3 loop is CASREQGASSPLHF. In nucleotides, the CDR3 is TGTGCCAGCAGGGAACAGGGGGCGAGTTCACCCCTCCACTTT.

The chain is built from TRBV28 and TRBJ2-1; D not resolved. This CDR3 is 12 amino acids long. V was cut by 4 bases and J by 4 bases, with 5 bases left in between. The germline CDR1 and CDR2 sequences are MDHEN and SYDVKM. Here the CDR3 reads CASSSEYNEQFF. In nucleotides, the CDR3 is TGTGCCAGCAGTTCCGAGTACAATGAGCAGTTCTTC.

The chain has TRBV7-2 and TRBJ2-1, with 7 bases matching TRBD2. This CDR3 comprises 16 residues. Germline trimming cut 4 bases from V and 3 bases from J; bases unmatched to any gene: 9. Germline CDR1 is SGHTA and CDR2 is FQGNSA. The CDR3 coding sequence is TGTGCCAGCAGCTCCTCCCCCCAGCGGGGCTACAATGAGCAGTTCTTC. It is translated as CASSSSPQRGYNEQFF.

This clone was counted between two and nine times. The gene calls are TRBV10-3 and TRBJ2-5, with a possible D match to TRBD2 (5 bases). The V gene's germline CDR1 is ENHRY and CDR2 SYGVKD. The CDR3 is 13 residues long. Trimming cost V 4 bases and J 5 bases, with 11 bases left between them. CDR3 bases: TGTGCCATCAGTGCCGGACTGTGGGAGACCCAGTACTTC. Translation gives CAISAGLWETQYF.